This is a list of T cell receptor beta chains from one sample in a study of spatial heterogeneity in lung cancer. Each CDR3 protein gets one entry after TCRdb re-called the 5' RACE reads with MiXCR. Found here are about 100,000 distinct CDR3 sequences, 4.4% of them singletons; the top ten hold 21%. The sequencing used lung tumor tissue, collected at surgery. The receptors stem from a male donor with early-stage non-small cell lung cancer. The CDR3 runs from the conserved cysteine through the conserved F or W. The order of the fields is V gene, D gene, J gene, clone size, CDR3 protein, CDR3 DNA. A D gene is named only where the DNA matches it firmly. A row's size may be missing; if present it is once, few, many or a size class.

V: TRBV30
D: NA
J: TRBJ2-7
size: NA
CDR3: CAWSAPHPSEQYF
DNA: TGTGCCTGGAGTGCCCCGCATCCGTCCGAGCAGTACTTC

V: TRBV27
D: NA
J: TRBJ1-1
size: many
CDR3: CASSLSGARREAFF
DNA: TGTGCCAGCAGTTTATCGGGGGCGCGCCGTGAAGCTTTCTTT

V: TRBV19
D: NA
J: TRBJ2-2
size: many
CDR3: CASSGFSGFWANTGELFF
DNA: TGTGCCAGTAGTGGCTTCTCGGGGTTTTGGGCGAACACCGGGGAGCTGTTTTTT

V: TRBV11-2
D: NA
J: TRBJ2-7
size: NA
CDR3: CASSLRTREQYF
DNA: TGTGCCAGCAGCTTAAGGACGCGAGAGCAGTACTTC

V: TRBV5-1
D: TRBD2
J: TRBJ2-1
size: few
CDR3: CASSSSTSGIYNEQFF
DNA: TGCGCCAGCAGCAGCTCCACTAGCGGGATATACAATGAGCAGTTCTTC

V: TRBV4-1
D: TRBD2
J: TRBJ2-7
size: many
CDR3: CASSPSPFTGGSYEQYF
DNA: TGCGCCAGCAGCCCTTCCCCCTTTACGGGAGGCTCCTACGAGCAGTACTTC

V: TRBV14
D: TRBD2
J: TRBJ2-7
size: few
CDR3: CASSRGTSGRYEQYF
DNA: TGTGCCAGCAGCCGGGGGACTAGCGGGAGGTACGAGCAGTACTTC

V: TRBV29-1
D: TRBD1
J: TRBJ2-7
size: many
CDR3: CSVLTDVDRVSSYEQYF
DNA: TGCAGCGTGTTAACAGACGTGGACAGGGTGAGCAGCTACGAGCAGTACTTC

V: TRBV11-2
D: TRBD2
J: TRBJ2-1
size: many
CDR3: CASSLEAGAWYEQFF
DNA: TGTGCCAGCAGCTTAGAGGCGGGAGCTTGGTATGAGCAGTTCTTC

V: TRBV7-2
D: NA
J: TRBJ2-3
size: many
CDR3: CASSLPSTDTQYF
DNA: TGTGCCAGCAGCTTACCTTCCACAGATACGCAGTATTTT

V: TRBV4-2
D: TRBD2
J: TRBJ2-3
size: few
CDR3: CASSQLPPSGSPQPGTQYF
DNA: TGTGCCAGCAGCCAACTCCCTCCTAGCGGGAGCCCGCAACCCGGTACGCAGTATTTT

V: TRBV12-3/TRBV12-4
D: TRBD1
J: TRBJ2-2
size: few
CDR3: CASSAGTEITGELFF
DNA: TGTGCCAGCAGCGCCGGGACAGAAATCACCGGGGAGCTGTTTTTT

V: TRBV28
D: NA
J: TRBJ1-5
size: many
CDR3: CAEGQPQHF
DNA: TGTGCGGAGGGTCAGCCCCAGCATTTT

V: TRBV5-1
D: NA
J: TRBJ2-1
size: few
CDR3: CASRGEPSDNEQFF
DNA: TGCGCCAGCAGGGGGGAGCCCTCTGACAATGAGCAGTTCTTC

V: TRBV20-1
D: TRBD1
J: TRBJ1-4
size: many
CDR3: CSATPGTGAEKLFF
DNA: TGCAGTGCTACTCCCGGGACAGGGGCTGAAAAACTGTTTTTT

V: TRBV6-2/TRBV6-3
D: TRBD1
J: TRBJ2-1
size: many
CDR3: CASRWTGLGTIDEQFF
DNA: TGTGCCAGCAGATGGACAGGGTTGGGTACAATAGATGAGCAGTTCTTC

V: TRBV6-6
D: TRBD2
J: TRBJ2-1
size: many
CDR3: CASSYSVSGSANEQFF
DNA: TGTGCCAGCAGTTACTCGGTGAGCGGGAGCGCTAATGAGCAGTTCTTC

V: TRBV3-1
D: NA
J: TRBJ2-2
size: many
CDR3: CASSQSVGELFF
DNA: TGTGCCAGCAGCCAATCGGTTGGGGAGCTGTTTTTT

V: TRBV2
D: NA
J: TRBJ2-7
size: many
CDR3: CATSLLPYEQYF
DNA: TGTGCCACGTCGCTTCTTCCCTACGAGCAGTACTTC

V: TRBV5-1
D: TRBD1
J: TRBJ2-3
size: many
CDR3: CASSLGDRDRWADTQYF
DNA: TGCGCCAGCAGCTTGGGGGACAGGGATAGATGGGCAGATACGCAGTATTTT

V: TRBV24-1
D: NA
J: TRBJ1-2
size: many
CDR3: CATRAGANYGYTF
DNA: TGTGCCACCCGAGCCGGAGCTAACTATGGCTACACCTTC

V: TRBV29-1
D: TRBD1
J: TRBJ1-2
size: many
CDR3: CSAEQGGGYTF
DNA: TGCAGCGCTGAACAGGGGGGCGGCTACACCTTC

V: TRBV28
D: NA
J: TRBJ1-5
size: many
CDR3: CASLKAGPRQPQHF
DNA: TGTGCCAGCCTTAAGGCCGGGCCACGACAGCCCCAGCATTTT

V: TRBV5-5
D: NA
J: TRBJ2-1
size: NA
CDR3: CASSWGQNYNEQFF
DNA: TGTGCCAGCAGCTGGGGGCAGAATTACAATGAGCAGTTCTTC

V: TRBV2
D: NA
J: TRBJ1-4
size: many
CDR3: CASRRDIFIGHEFF
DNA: TGTGCCAGCAGACGGGACATTTTTATAGGCCACGAGTTTTTT